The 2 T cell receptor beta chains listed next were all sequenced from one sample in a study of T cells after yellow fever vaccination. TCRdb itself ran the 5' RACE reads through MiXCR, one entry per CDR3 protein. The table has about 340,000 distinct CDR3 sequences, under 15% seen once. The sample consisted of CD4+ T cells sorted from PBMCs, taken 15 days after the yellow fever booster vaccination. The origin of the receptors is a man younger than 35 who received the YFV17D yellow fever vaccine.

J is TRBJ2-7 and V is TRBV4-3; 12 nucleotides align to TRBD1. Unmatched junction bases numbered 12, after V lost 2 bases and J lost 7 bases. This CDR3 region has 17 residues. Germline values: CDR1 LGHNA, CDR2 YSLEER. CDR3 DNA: TGCGCCAGCAGCCAACAGCCTCCGGGACAGGGGGCGATGGAGCAGTACTTC. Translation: CASSQQPPGQGAMEQYF.

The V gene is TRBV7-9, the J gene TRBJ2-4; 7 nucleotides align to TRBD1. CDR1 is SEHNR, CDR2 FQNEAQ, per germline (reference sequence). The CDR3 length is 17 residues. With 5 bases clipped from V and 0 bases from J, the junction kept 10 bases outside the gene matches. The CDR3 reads CASSQNETGLAKNIQYF. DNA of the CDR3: TGTGCCAGCAGCCAAAATGAGACAGGGCTAGCCAAAAACATTCAGTACTTC. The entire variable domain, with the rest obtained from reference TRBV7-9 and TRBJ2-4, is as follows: DTGVSQNPRHKITKRGQNVTFRCDPISEHNRLYWYRQTLGQGPEFLTYFQNEAQLEKSRLLSDRFSAERPKGSFSTLEIQRTEQGDSAMYLCASSQNETGLAKNIQYFGAGTRLSVL.